This T cell receptor (beta chain) stems from a study of blood T cell repertoires in COVID-19. Study-level information: Researchers got acute and convalescent COVID-19 samples from the United States, Italy and Spain.

In the original workflow: Nucleated cell number was recorded as an estimate derived from reference gene primer amplification. Profiled with immunoSEQ multiplex PCR; TCRdb holds only in-frame clones, not every one. V and J calls and clone size follow that table, whereas D and trimming were derived from the DNA. Of about 140,000 clones listed, roughly four fifths are singletons. The source material was peripheral blood. The TCR sequence derives from a woman over 75 with acute or convalescent COVID-19.

Here the CDR3 reads CASSGTGRQYF. CDR3 in DNA: TGTGCCAGCAGCGGTACAGGGCGGCAGTACTTC. The chain combines TRBV9 with TRBJ2-7; D perhaps matches TRBD1 (6 bases). Germline V CDR1 and CDR2: SGDLS, YYNGEE. This CDR3 spans 11 amino acids. V lost 3 bases and J lost 9, with 10 bases in between. Combining the CDR3 with reference TRBV9 and TRBJ2-7 gives the whole variable domain DSGVTQTPKHLITATGQRVTLRCSPRSGDLSVYWYQQSLDQGLQFLIQYYNGEERAKGNILERFSAQQFPDLHSELNLSSLELGDSALYFCASSGTGRQYFGPGTRLTVT.